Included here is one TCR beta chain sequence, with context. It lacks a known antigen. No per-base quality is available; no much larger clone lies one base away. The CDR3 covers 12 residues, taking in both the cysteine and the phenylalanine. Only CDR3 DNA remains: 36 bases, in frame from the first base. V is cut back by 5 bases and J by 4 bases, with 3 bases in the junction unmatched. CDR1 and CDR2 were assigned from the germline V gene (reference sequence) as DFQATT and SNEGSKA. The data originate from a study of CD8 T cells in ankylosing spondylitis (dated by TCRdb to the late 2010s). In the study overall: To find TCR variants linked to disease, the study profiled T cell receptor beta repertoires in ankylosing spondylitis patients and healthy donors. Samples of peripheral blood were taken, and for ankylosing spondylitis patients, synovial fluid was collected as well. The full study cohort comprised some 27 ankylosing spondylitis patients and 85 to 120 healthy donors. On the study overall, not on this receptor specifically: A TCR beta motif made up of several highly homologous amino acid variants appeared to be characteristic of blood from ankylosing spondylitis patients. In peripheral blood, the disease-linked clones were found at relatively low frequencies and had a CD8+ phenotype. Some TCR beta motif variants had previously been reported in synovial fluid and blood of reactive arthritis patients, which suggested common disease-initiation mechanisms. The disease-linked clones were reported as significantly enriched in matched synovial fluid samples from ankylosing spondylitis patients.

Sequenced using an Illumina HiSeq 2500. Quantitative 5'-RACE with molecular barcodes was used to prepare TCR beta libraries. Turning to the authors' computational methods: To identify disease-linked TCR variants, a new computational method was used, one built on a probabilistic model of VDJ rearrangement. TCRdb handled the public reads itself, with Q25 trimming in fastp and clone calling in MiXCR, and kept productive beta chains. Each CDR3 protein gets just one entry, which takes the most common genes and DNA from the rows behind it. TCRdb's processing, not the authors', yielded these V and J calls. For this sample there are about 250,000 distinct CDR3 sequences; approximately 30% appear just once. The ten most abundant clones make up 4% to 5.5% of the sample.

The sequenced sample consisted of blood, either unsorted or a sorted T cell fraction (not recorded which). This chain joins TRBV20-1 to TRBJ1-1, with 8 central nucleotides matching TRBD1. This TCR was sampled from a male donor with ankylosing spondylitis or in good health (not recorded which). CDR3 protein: CSAGDRLTEAFF. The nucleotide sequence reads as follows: TGCAGTGCTGGGGACAGGCTCACTGAAGCTTTCTTT.